Following are 27 T cell receptor beta chains from one sample sequenced in a study of T cells expressing NK-cell markers. TCRdb reprocessed the 5' RACE reads; each CDR3 protein has one entry and no DNA is given. The sample shows 150,000 to 160,000 distinct CDR3 sequences, and roughly 35% sits with its ten largest clones. Sequencing was done on a sample of blood T cells: a sorted CD56 or NKG2C T cell subset, CD4+ or CD8+ T cells, or bulk PBMC T cells (not recorded which). These receptors all stem from a woman in her fifties or sixties in good health.

The chain employs TRBV28 and TRBJ2-3; TCRdb reports TRBD1, a call that lacks DNA to check it against. The germline CDR1 and CDR2 sequences are MDHEN and SYDVKM. The CDR3 runs 17 residues. This chain's CDR3 is CASSYNPEIKTPDTQYF. Full variable domain (remainder filled in from reference TRBV28 and TRBJ2-3): DVKVTQSSRYLVKRTGEKVFLECVQDMDHENMFWYRQDPGLGLRLIYFSYDVKMKEKGDIPEGYSVSREKKERFSLILESASTNQTSMYLCASSYNPEIKTPDTQYFGPGTRLTVL.

The V and J genes are TRBV14 and TRBJ2-1; TCRdb's D call of TRBD2 is untestable without DNA. This CDR3 is 16 amino acids long. Germline lookup yields CDR1 SGHDN and CDR2 FVKESK. The CDR3 region is CASSPRLATRSNEQFF.

The chain employs TRBV15 and TRBJ2-7; TCRdb's D call of TRBD1 is untestable without DNA. This CDR3 is built from 15 residues. The germline gives CDR1 LNHNV, CDR2 YYDKDF (reference sequence). This CDR3 reads CATSRPGTGYNEQYF.

The rearrangement uses TRBV7-9 and TRBJ2-1; TCRdb names TRBD2, which stays unverified in the absence of DNA. CDR1 is SEHNR, CDR2 FQNEAQ, per germline (reference sequence). This CDR3 contains 19 residues. The CDR3 sequence is CASSLTGTSGSEWKNEQFF.

The chain has TRBV7-9 and TRBJ2-7. CDR1 SEHNR and CDR2 FQNEAQ come from the germline V gene (reference sequence). The CDR3 is made up of 14 amino acids. CDR3 loop: CASSLGDGSYEQYF.

The chain uses TRBV6-1 and TRBJ1-4; the D call from TCRdb, TRBD1, cannot be confirmed without DNA. This CDR3 has 16 residues. Germline V lookup: CDR1 MNHNS, CDR2 SASEGT. CDR3 loop: CASSEAGQGLEEKLFF.

The CDR3 loop is CASSLRYFTSTDTQYF. J is TRBJ2-3 and V is TRBV12-3 or TRBV12-4. The CDR3 runs to 16 residues.

The chain recombines TRBV4-1 with TRBJ2-1. CDR3 length: 11 residues. Looked up from germline, CDR1 is MGHRA and CDR2 is YSYEKL. The CDR3 sequence: CASSRNGEQFF.

The V call is TRBV24-1, the J call TRBJ2-2; there is no DNA to check the TCRdb D call of TRBD2. Germline-derived CDR1 and CDR2 are KGHDR and SFDVKD. This CDR3 contains 15 residues. CDR3 residues: CATRAGGTNTGELFF.

The chain has TRBV19 and TRBJ2-7. The germline CDR1 and CDR2 sequences are LNHDA and SQIVND (reference sequence). This CDR3 has 15 amino acids. This CDR3 is CASRESYSSSYEQYF.

The chain carries TRBV24-1 and TRBJ2-1. The CDR3 spans 12 residues. Germline V CDR1 and CDR2: KGHDR, SFDVKD. This CDR3 is CATIDSDNEQFF.

The chain couples TRBV28 to TRBJ2-5; as DNA is missing, the TRBD1 call by TCRdb cannot be tested. CDR3 length equals 16 residues. Germline V gene lookup returns CDR1 MDHEN and CDR2 SYDVKM. The CDR3 sequence is CASSLGDRGRGETQYF.

The V gene is TRBV10-3, the J gene TRBJ2-1; TCRdb's D gene call, TRBD1, goes unchecked for lack of DNA. The CDR3 runs to 16 residues. Germline V gene data show CDR1 as ENHRY and CDR2 as SYGVKD. The CDR3 is CAANPGGERIYNEQFF.

The chain uses TRBV12-3 or TRBV12-4 and TRBJ2-1; the D gene TCRdb calls, TRBD1, cannot be checked with no DNA. CDR3 size: 16 residues. The CDR3 region is CASSLSAAGGYNEQFF.

The CDR3 region is CATSARQDGNTEAFF. The chain has TRBV24-1 and TRBJ1-1. This CDR3 contains 15 residues. In germline, CDR1 is KGHDR, CDR2 SFDVKD.

V usage is TRBV20-1 and J usage is TRBJ2-1. This CDR3 comprises 16 residues. Germline CDR1 DFQATT, CDR2 SNEGSKA (reference sequence). The CDR3 spells CSARDKSWGSYNEQFF.

The gene calls are TRBV7-6 and TRBJ2-1. The V gene's germline CDR1 is SGHVS and CDR2 FNYEAQ. The CDR3 consists of 14 residues. CDR3 loop: CASSSTGPYNEQFF. Together with reference TRBV7-6 and TRBJ2-1, the CDR3 gives the full variable domain: GAGVSQSPRYKVTKRGQDVALRCDPISGHVSLYWYRQALGQGPEFLTYFNYEAQQDKSGLPNDRFSAERPEGSISTLTIQRTEQRDSAMYRCASSSTGPYNEQFFGPGTRLTVL.

V is TRBV24-1 and J is TRBJ2-1; the D call from TCRdb, TRBD2, cannot be confirmed without DNA. The CDR3 is 15 amino acids. Looked up from germline, CDR1 is KGHDR and CDR2 is SFDVKD. The chain's CDR3 is CATSGPLAEYNEQFF.

The chain couples TRBV4-1 to TRBJ1-3. Germline V gives CDR1 MGHRA, CDR2 YSYEKL. The CDR3 is 13 residues long. The CDR3 here is CASSSGTGNTIYF.

The V gene is TRBV20-1, the J gene TRBJ2-3. Germline V CDR1 and CDR2: DFQATT, SNEGSKA (reference sequence). The CDR3 is 14 amino acids. The CDR3 here is CSARDVTSGDTQYF.

The genes are TRBV7-8 and TRBJ2-5; TCRdb outputs TRBD1, but without DNA this stays unchecked. The CDR3 length is 12 residues. Germline V lookup: CDR1 SGHVS, CDR2 FQNEAQ. CDR3 in amino acids: CASSGGQETQYF.

This chain uses TRBV29-1 with TRBJ2-1; no DNA is available, so the TRBD1 call from TCRdb remains unchecked. The V gene's germline CDR1 is SQVTM and CDR2 ANQGSEA. The CDR3 is 15 residues long. CDR3 sequence reads: CSARQGGLSYNEQFF.

V gene TRBV7-9 combines with J gene TRBJ2-5; TCRdb names TRBD2, which stays unverified in the absence of DNA. The germline gives CDR1 SEHNR, CDR2 FQNEAQ (reference sequence). CDR3 length: 15 amino acids. The chain's CDR3 is CASSLREWVEETQYF.

The rearrangement links TRBV9 to TRBJ2-7; TCRdb reports TRBD1, a call that lacks DNA to check it against. The CDR3 is 15 residues long. Germline CDR1 and CDR2: SGDLS and YYNGEE. The CDR3 protein is CASSVERDRPREQYF.

V gene TRBV12-3 or TRBV12-4 combines with J gene TRBJ1-4. CDR3 length equals 13 residues. The CDR3 loop reads CASSLMGSSAIFF.

This chain uses TRBV12-3 or TRBV12-4 with TRBJ2-3; TCRdb picks TRBD1, but there is no DNA to check that call. There are 13 residues in the CDR3. CDR3 residues: CASGGEVRDTQYF.

The chain employs TRBV11-2 and TRBJ2-5; without DNA, the TCRdb call of TRBD1 cannot be checked. CDR3 size: 15 residues. Germline V lookup: CDR1 SGHAT, CDR2 FQNNGV. CDR3 protein: CASSLWGRAKETQYF.